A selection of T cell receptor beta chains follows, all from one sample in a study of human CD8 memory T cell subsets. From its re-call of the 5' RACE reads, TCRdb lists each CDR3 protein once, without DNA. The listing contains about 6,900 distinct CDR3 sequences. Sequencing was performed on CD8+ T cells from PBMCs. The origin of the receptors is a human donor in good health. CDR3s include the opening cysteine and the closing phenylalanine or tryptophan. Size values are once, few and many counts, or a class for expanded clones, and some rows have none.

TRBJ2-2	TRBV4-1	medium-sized	CASSHFQQNTGELFF
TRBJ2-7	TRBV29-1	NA	CSGGQGLYEQYF
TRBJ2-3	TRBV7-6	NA	CASSLKQRVTDTQYF
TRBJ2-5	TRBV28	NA	CASSLLQGAGQETQYF
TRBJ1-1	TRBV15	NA	CATSTGVTEAFF
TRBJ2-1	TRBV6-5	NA	CASRLTEGSFSDEQFF
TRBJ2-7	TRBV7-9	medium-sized	CASSLDSDRVSYEQYF
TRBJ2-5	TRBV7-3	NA	CASSLWDGGRHPETQYF
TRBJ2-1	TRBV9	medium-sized	CASSSGDSRVEQFF
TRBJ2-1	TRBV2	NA	CASSQGQGINNEQFF